These T cell receptor beta chains were read from a single sample in a study of cytomegalovirus exposure and HLA in healthy donors. TCRdb's table, derived via immunoSEQ multiplex PCR, lists solely in-frame clones and lacks some. The sample gives some 130,000 clones, 66% of which show up once; 1.5% to 2% is in the top ten. Sequencing was done on a sample of PBMCs. These receptors were obtained from a human donor in good health. Both conserved end residues are part of each CDR3. The order of the fields is CDR3 length, J gene, clone size, D gene, V gene, CDR3 protein, CDR3 DNA. The D gene is left open where the match is weak. Rows may omit the clone size; those that give it use once, few, many or a size class.

len: 11
j_gene: TRBJ1-1
abundance: NA
d_gene: NA
v_gene: TRBV2
CDR3aa: CASSRGTEAFF
CDR3nt: TGTGCCAGCAGTAGGGGCACTGAAGCTTTCTTT

len: 16
j_gene: TRBJ1-1
abundance: NA
d_gene: TRBD1
v_gene: TRBV28
CDR3aa: CASSYPSTGEVTEAFF
CDR3nt: TGTGCCAGCAGTTATCCCTCGACAGGGGAGGTCACTGAAGCTTTCTTT

len: 15
j_gene: TRBJ2-7
abundance: few
d_gene: NA
v_gene: TRBV6-5
CDR3aa: CASSFYATDRDEQYF
CDR3nt: TGTGCCAGCAGTTTTTATGCAACGGACAGAGACGAGCAGTACTTC

len: 16
j_gene: TRBJ2-3
abundance: NA
d_gene: TRBD2
v_gene: TRBV4-1
CDR3aa: CASSPLLAGATDTQYF
CDR3nt: TGCGCCAGCAGCCCCTTACTAGCGGGGGCCACAGATACGCAGTATTTT

len: 16
j_gene: TRBJ2-7
abundance: NA
d_gene: TRBD1
v_gene: TRBV7-9
CDR3aa: CASSPTTDRGSYEQYF
CDR3nt: TGTGCCAGCAGCCCAACGACGGACAGGGGGTCCTACGAGCAGTACTTC

len: 15
j_gene: TRBJ2-7
abundance: NA
d_gene: TRBD1
v_gene: TRBV9
CDR3aa: CASSPQPGTGYEQYF
CDR3nt: TGTGCCAGCAGCCCTCAACCCGGGACAGGGTACGAGCAGTACTTC

len: 16
j_gene: TRBJ2-7
abundance: NA
d_gene: TRBD2
v_gene: TRBV29-1
CDR3aa: CSGNPSQREGSYEQYF
CDR3nt: TGCAGCGGTAATCCTAGCCAGCGGGAGGGCTCCTACGAGCAGTACTTC

len: 17
j_gene: TRBJ2-1
abundance: NA
d_gene: TRBD2
v_gene: TRBV4-2
CDR3aa: CASSQDLSVLAGYEQFF
CDR3nt: TGTGCCAGCAGCCAAGATCTCAGTGTGCTAGCGGGGTATGAGCAGTTCTTC

len: 12
j_gene: TRBJ2-5
abundance: NA
d_gene: NA
v_gene: TRBV6-4
CDR3aa: CARFGGEETQYF
CDR3nt: TGTGCCAGATTCGGCGGAGAAGAGACCCAGTACTTC

len: 15
j_gene: TRBJ2-1
abundance: few
d_gene: NA
v_gene: TRBV2
CDR3aa: CASTERGLFYNEQFF
CDR3nt: TGTGCCAGCACCGAAAGGGGACTCTTCTACAATGAGCAGTTCTTC

len: 17
j_gene: TRBJ2-7
abundance: few
d_gene: TRBD2
v_gene: TRBV11-1
CDR3aa: CASSLARLADSSYEQYF
CDR3nt: TGTGCCAGCAGCTTAGCGCGGCTAGCGGATTCCTCCTACGAGCAGTACTTC

len: 16
j_gene: TRBJ2-1
abundance: NA
d_gene: NA
v_gene: TRBV18
CDR3aa: CASSPKTAPRGNEQFF
CDR3nt: TGTGCCAGCTCACCAAAAACAGCCCCTAGGGGCAATGAGCAGTTCTTC

len: 17
j_gene: TRBJ2-7
abundance: NA
d_gene: TRBD2
v_gene: TRBV27
CDR3aa: CASSLGTGTRAPYEQYF
CDR3nt: TGTGCCAGCAGTTTAGGAACCGGGACTAGAGCCCCCTACGAGCAGTACTTC

len: 14
j_gene: TRBJ2-1
abundance: few
d_gene: TRBD2
v_gene: TRBV19
CDR3aa: CASSKGLSYNEQFF
CDR3nt: TGTGCCAGTAGTAAGGGACTATCCTACAATGAGCAGTTCTTC

len: 15
j_gene: TRBJ2-5
abundance: NA
d_gene: TRBD2
v_gene: TRBV7-3
CDR3aa: CASSPGGGRQETQYF
CDR3nt: TGTGCCAGCAGCCCGGGGGGGGGACGGCAAGAGACCCAGTACTTC

len: 15
j_gene: TRBJ2-4
abundance: NA
d_gene: NA
v_gene: TRBV6-6
CDR3aa: CASTDAGTTENIQYF
CDR3nt: TGTGCCAGCACCGACGCCGGGACAACAGAAAACATTCAGTACTTC

len: 16
j_gene: TRBJ1-2
abundance: NA
d_gene: TRBD1
v_gene: TRBV27
CDR3aa: CASRPLDRGPNYGYTF
CDR3nt: TGTGCCAGCAGGCCCCTTGACAGGGGTCCGAACTATGGCTACACCTTC

len: 17
j_gene: TRBJ2-3
abundance: NA
d_gene: TRBD2
v_gene: TRBV7-2
CDR3aa: CASSWAPAGGPGDTQYF
CDR3nt: TGTGCCAGCAGCTGGGCCCCAGCGGGAGGGCCAGGGGATACGCAGTATTTT

len: 14
j_gene: TRBJ2-5
abundance: NA
d_gene: NA
v_gene: TRBV19
CDR3aa: CASSPLTSGETQYF
CDR3nt: TGTGCCAGTAGTCCCCTTACATCGGGAGAGACCCAGTACTTC

len: 15
j_gene: TRBJ2-7
abundance: NA
d_gene: NA
v_gene: TRBV10-2
CDR3aa: CASRDVSGRGYEQYF
CDR3nt: TGCGCCAGCAGGGACGTTTCCGGGAGAGGGTACGAGCAGTACTTC

len: 13
j_gene: TRBJ1-5
abundance: NA
d_gene: NA
v_gene: TRBV19
CDR3aa: CASRNIQGQPQHF
CDR3nt: TGTGCCAGTAGAAATATTCAGGGTCAGCCCCAGCATTTT

len: 15
j_gene: TRBJ2-7
abundance: once
d_gene: TRBD2
v_gene: TRBV7-2
CDR3aa: CASSSGTSGTYEQYF
CDR3nt: TGTGCCAGCAGCTCCGGGACTAGCGGAACCTACGAGCAGTACTTC

len: 16
j_gene: TRBJ1-2
abundance: NA
d_gene: NA
v_gene: TRBV6-4
CDR3aa: CASSDSIGAANYGYTF
CDR3nt: TGTGCCAGCAGTGACTCCATAGGGGCAGCTAACTATGGCTACACCTTC

len: 15
j_gene: TRBJ2-1
abundance: NA
d_gene: TRBD1
v_gene: TRBV5-1
CDR3aa: CASSRGQGPYNEQFF
CDR3nt: TGCGCCAGCAGCCGGGGACAGGGCCCCTACAATGAGCAGTTCTTC

len: 15
j_gene: TRBJ1-2
abundance: NA
d_gene: TRBD1
v_gene: TRBV10-3
CDR3aa: CAIRRQGVGNYGYTF
CDR3nt: TGTGCCATCAGGCGACAGGGGGTCGGTAACTATGGCTACACCTTC

len: 15
j_gene: TRBJ2-2
abundance: NA
d_gene: NA
v_gene: TRBV5-1
CDR3aa: CASSLGGGLAGELFF
CDR3nt: TGCGCCAGCAGCTTAGGTGGAGGTTTGGCCGGGGAGCTGTTTTTT

len: 14
j_gene: TRBJ2-7
abundance: NA
d_gene: NA
v_gene: TRBV5-1
CDR3aa: CASSYLQESHEQYF
CDR3nt: TGCGCCAGCAGCTACCTCCAGGAATCCCACGAGCAGTACTTC

len: 15
j_gene: TRBJ2-1
abundance: NA
d_gene: TRBD1
v_gene: TRBV4-3
CDR3aa: CASSQAQGGYNEQFF
CDR3nt: TGCGCCAGCAGCCAAGCACAGGGGGGCTACAATGAGCAGTTCTTC

len: 14
j_gene: TRBJ1-1
abundance: few
d_gene: NA
v_gene: TRBV6-5
CDR3aa: CASSYSTGNTEAFF
CDR3nt: TGTGCCAGCAGTTACTCGACAGGAAACACTGAAGCTTTCTTT

len: 17
j_gene: TRBJ1-3
abundance: NA
d_gene: TRBD1
v_gene: TRBV9
CDR3aa: CASSVGDRAFSGNTIYF
CDR3nt: TGTGCCAGCAGCGTAGGGGACAGAGCCTTCTCTGGAAACACCATATATTTT

len: 15
j_gene: TRBJ2-2
abundance: once
d_gene: TRBD1
v_gene: TRBV5-1
CDR3aa: CASSSTGSGPGELFF
CDR3nt: TGCGCCAGCAGCTCGACAGGGTCGGGGCCCGGGGAGCTGTTTTTT

len: 15
j_gene: TRBJ2-1
abundance: NA
d_gene: TRBD2
v_gene: TRBV5-4
CDR3aa: CASSFLAGSYNEQFF
CDR3nt: TGTGCCAGCAGCTTCCTAGCGGGATCCTACAATGAGCAGTTCTTC

len: 15
j_gene: TRBJ2-5
abundance: few
d_gene: TRBD1
v_gene: TRBV5-1
CDR3aa: CASSLGQVAQETQYF
CDR3nt: TGCGCCAGCAGCCTGGGACAGGTAGCCCAAGAGACCCAGTACTTC

len: 17
j_gene: TRBJ2-2
abundance: NA
d_gene: NA
v_gene: TRBV27
CDR3aa: CASSRLGSTSPTGELFF
CDR3nt: TGTGCCAGCAGCCGGTTGGGCTCGACATCCCCCACCGGGGAGCTGTTTTTT

len: 13
j_gene: TRBJ1-4
abundance: NA
d_gene: NA
v_gene: TRBV7-2
CDR3aa: CASSWRGGEKLFF
CDR3nt: TGTGCCAGCAGCTGGCGGGGGGGCGAGAAACTGTTTTTT

len: 13
j_gene: TRBJ2-2
abundance: NA
d_gene: NA
v_gene: TRBV4-1
CDR3aa: CASSQDGRGELFF
CDR3nt: TGCGCCAGCAGCCAAGATGGGCGCGGGGAGCTGTTTTTT

len: 13
j_gene: TRBJ1-1
abundance: few
d_gene: NA
v_gene: TRBV11-3
CDR3aa: CASSLGGDTEAFF
CDR3nt: TGTGCCAGCAGCTTGGGAGGGGACACTGAAGCTTTCTTT

len: 13
j_gene: TRBJ2-7
abundance: NA
d_gene: TRBD2
v_gene: TRBV28
CDR3aa: CASGRGLAREQYF
CDR3nt: TGTGCCAGCGGCCGGGGACTAGCGCGCGAGCAGTACTTC

len: 14
j_gene: TRBJ1-1
abundance: NA
d_gene: NA
v_gene: TRBV11-3
CDR3aa: CASSLGLGGTEAFF
CDR3nt: TGTGCCAGCAGCTTAGGGCTTGGCGGAACTGAAGCTTTCTTT

len: 15
j_gene: TRBJ2-3
abundance: NA
d_gene: NA
v_gene: TRBV5-1
CDR3aa: CASSNGFYDTDTQYF
CDR3nt: TGCGCCAGCAGCAACGGGTTCTACGACACAGATACGCAGTATTTT

len: 14
j_gene: TRBJ2-7
abundance: NA
d_gene: NA
v_gene: TRBV10-1
CDR3aa: CASSESTSFHEQYF
CDR3nt: TGCGCCAGCAGTGAGTCCACTTCCTTCCACGAGCAGTACTTC

len: 14
j_gene: TRBJ2-7
abundance: NA
d_gene: NA
v_gene: TRBV6-5
CDR3aa: CASSRGGQSPTQYF
CDR3nt: TGTGCCAGCAGTCGGGGCGGACAGTCTCCCACGCAGTACTTC

len: 17
j_gene: TRBJ2-7
abundance: NA
d_gene: NA
v_gene: TRBV2
CDR3aa: CASSGLPFRVSSYEQYF
CDR3nt: TGTGCCAGCAGCGGACTCCCTTTCCGGGTATCCTCCTACGAGCAGTACTTC

len: 14
j_gene: TRBJ1-1
abundance: NA
d_gene: NA
v_gene: TRBV10-1
CDR3aa: CASSRGRKGTEAFF
CDR3nt: TGCGCCAGCAGTAGGGGCAGGAAGGGCACTGAAGCTTTCTTT

len: 14
j_gene: TRBJ2-2
abundance: NA
d_gene: NA
v_gene: TRBV10-3
CDR3aa: CAISEAENTGELFF
CDR3nt: TGTGCCATCAGTGAGGCAGAGAACACCGGGGAGCTGTTTTTT

len: 12
j_gene: TRBJ2-7
abundance: NA
d_gene: NA
v_gene: TRBV11-3
CDR3aa: CASSLASYGQYF
CDR3nt: TGTGCCAGCAGCCTAGCCTCGTACGGGCAGTACTTC

len: 15
j_gene: TRBJ2-1
abundance: NA
d_gene: TRBD2
v_gene: TRBV9
CDR3aa: CASSAAGGVVNEQFF
CDR3nt: TGTGCCAGCAGCGCAGCGGGGGGGGTAGTAAATGAGCAGTTCTTC